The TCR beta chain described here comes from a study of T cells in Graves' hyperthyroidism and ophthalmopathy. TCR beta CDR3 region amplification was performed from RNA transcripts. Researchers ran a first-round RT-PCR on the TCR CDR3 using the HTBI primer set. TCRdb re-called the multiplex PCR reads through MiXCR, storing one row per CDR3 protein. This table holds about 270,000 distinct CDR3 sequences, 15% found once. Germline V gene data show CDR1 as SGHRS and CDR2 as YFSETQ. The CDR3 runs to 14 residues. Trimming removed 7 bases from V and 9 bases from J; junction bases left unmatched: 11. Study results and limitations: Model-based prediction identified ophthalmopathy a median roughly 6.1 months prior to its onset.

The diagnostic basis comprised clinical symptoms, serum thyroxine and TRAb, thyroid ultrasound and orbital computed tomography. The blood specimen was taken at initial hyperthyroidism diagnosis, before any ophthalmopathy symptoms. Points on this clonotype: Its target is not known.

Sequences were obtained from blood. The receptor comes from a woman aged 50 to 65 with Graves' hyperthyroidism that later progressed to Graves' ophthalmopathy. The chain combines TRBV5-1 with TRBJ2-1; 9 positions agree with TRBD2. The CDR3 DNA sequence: TGCGCCAGCCAGGGAGTAGCGGGAGTAGGTGAGCAGTTCTTC. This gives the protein CASQGVAGVGEQFF.